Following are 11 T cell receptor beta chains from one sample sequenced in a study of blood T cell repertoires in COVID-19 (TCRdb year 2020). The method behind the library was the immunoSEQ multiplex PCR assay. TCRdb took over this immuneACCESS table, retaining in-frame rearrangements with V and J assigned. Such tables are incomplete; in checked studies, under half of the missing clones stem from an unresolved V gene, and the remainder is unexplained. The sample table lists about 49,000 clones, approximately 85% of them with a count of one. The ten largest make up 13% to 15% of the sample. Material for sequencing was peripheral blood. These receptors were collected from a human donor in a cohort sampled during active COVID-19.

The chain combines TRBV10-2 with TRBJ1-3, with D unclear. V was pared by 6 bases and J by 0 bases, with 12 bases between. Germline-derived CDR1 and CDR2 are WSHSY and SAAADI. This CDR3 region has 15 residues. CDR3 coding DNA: TGCGCCAGCAGAATCGCCGGGAACTCTGGAAACACCATATATTTT. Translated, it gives CASRIAGNSGNTIYF.

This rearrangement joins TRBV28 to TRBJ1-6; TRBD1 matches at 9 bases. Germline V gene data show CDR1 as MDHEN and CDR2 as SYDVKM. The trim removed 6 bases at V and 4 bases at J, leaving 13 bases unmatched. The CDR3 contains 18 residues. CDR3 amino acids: CASSQGQGEEVYNSPLHF. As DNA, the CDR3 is TGTGCCAGCAGCCAGGGACAGGGAGAGGAGGTATATAATTCACCCCTCCACTTT.

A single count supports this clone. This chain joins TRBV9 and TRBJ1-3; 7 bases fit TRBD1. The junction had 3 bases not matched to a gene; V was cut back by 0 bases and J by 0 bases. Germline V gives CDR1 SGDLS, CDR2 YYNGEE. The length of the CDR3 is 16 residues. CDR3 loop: CASSVAPGGSGNTIYF. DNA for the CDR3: TGTGCCAGCAGCGTAGCACCAGGGGGCTCTGGAAACACCATATATTTT. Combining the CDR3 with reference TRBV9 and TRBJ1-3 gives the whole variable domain DSGVTQTPKHLITATGQRVTLRCSPRSGDLSVYWYQQSLDQGLQFLIQYYNGEERAKGNILERFSAQQFPDLHSELNLSSLELGDSALYFCASSVAPGGSGNTIYFGEGSWLTVV.

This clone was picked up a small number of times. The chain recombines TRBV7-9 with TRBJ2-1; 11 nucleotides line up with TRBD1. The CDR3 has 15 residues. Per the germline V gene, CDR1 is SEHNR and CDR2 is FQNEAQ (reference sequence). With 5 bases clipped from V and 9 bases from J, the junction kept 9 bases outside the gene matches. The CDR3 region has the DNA TGTGCCAGCAGCCCCGGACAGGGGGCATCGCGTGAGCAGTTCTTC. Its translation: CASSPGQGASREQFF.

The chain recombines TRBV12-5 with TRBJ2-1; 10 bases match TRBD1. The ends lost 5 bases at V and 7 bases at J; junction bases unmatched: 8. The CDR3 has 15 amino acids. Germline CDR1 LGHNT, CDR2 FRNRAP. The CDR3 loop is CASGNRDRGTNEQFF. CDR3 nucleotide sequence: TGTGCTAGTGGTAACAGGGACAGGGGTACAAATGAGCAGTTCTTC.

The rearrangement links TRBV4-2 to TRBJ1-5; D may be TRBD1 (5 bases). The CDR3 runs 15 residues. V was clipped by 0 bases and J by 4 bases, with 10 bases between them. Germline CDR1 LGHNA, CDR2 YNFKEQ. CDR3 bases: TGTGCCAGCAGCCAAGACGGGCAGGGAAATCAGCCCCAGCATTTT. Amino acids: CASSQDGQGNQPQHF.

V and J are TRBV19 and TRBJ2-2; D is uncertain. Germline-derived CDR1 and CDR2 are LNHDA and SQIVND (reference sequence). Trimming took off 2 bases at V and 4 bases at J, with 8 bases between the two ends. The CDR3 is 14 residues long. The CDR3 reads CASSISRITGELFF. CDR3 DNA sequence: TGTGCCAGTAGTATATCGCGGATCACCGGGGAGCTGTTTTTT.

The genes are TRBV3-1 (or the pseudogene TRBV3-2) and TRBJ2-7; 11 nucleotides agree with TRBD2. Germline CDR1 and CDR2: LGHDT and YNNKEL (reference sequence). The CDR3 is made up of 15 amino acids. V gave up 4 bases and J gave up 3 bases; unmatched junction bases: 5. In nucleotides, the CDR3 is TGTGCCAGCAGCCGGACCGGGACTAGCGGCTACGAGCAGTACTTC. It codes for CASSRTGTSGYEQYF.

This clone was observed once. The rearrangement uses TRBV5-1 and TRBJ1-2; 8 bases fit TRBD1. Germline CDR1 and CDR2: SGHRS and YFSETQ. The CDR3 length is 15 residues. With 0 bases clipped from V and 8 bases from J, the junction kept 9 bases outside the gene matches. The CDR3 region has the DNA TGCGCCAGCAGCTTGGCGGGGGCAGGGGGCAGCGGCTACACCTTC. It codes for CASSLAGAGGSGYTF.

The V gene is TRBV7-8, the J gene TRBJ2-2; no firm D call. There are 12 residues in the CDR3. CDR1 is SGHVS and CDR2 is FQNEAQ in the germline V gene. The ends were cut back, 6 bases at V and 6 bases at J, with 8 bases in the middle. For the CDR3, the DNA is TGTGCCAGCAGACTGCGCGCCGGGGAGCTGTTTTTT. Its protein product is CASRLRAGELFF.

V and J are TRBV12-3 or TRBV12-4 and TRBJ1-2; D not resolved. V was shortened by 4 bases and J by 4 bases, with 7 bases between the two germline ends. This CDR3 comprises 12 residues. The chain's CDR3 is CASSSGGYGYTF. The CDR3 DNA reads TGTGCCAGCAGTTCAGGAGGCTATGGCTACACCTTC.